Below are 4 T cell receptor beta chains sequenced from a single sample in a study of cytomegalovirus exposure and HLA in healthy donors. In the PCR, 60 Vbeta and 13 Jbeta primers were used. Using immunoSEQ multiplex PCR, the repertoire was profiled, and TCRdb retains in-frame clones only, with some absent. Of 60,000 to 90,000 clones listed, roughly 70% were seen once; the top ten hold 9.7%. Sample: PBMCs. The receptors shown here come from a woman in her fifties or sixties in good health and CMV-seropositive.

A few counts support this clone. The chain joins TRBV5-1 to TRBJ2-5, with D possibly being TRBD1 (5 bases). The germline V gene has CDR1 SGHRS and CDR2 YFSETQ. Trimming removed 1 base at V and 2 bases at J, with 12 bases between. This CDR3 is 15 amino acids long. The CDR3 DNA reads TGCGCCAGCAGCTTGCAAAGACAGTTACAAGAGACCCAGTACTTC. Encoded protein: CASSLQRQLQETQYF. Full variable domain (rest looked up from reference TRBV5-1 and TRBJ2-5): KAGVTQTPRYLIKTRGQQVTLSCSPISGHRSVSWYQQTPGQGLQFLFEYFSETQRNKGNFPGRFSGRQFSNSRSEMNVSTLELGDSALYLCASSLQRQLQETQYFGPGTRLLVL.

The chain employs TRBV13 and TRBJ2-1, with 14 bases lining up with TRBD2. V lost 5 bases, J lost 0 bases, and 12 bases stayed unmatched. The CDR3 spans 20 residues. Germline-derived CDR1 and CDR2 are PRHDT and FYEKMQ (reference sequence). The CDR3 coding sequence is TGTGCCAGCAGCCCGCCGGGGACTAGCGGGGGAACTAGCTCCTACAATGAGCAGTTCTTC. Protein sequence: CASSPPGTSGGTSSYNEQFF.

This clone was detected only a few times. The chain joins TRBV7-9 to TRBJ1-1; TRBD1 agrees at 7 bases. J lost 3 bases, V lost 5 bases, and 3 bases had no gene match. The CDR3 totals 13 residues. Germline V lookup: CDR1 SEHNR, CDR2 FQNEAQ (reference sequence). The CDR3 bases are TGTGCCAGCAGCCCGACAGGGTACACTGAAGCTTTCTTT. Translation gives CASSPTGYTEAFF. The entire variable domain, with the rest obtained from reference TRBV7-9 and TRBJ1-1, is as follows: DTGVSQNPRHKITKRGQNVTFRCDPISEHNRLYWYRQTLGQGPEFLTYFQNEAQLEKSRLLSDRFSAERPKGSFSTLEIQRTEQGDSAMYLCASSPTGYTEAFFGQGTRLTVV.

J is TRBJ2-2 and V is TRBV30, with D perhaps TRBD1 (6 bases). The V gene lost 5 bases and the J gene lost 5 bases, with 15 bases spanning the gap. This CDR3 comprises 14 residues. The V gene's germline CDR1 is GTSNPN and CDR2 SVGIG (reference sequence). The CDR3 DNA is TGTGCCTGGTACAGGGAAATGGATACCGGGGAGCTGTTTTTT. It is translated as CAWYREMDTGELFF.